Presented here are 27 T cell receptor beta chains from one specimen sequenced in a study of shared clonotypes between healthy human individuals. Profiled with immunoSEQ multiplex PCR; TCRdb holds only in-frame clones, not every one. Of fewer than 1.8 million clones listed, 97% to 99% are singletons. Sequencing was carried out using naive CD4+ T cells sorted from blood. Subset here: CD45RA+ positively selected. The receptors here all came from a young man in good health.

For this clone: Different DNA sequences within this sample yield the same CDR3. This chain uses TRBV28 with TRBJ2-7; TRBD2 matches at 11 bases. The CDR3 covers 15 residues. Germline CDR1 MDHEN, CDR2 SYDVKM. V was clipped by 3 bases and J by 2 bases; unmatched bases: 3. CDR3 sequence: CASSLGTSGTYEQYF. In nucleotides, the CDR3 is TGTGCCAGCAGTTTGGGGACTAGCGGAACCTACGAGCAGTACTTC.

A word on this clone: The same CDR3 arises from other DNA sequences in this sample as well. The chain combines TRBV25-1 with TRBJ2-3, with 15 bases that match TRBD2. The CDR3 is 16 amino acids. Germline V gives CDR1 MGHDK, CDR2 SYGVNS. V shed 2 bases and J 5 bases; nucleotides not matched to a gene: 2. In DNA, the CDR3 is TGTGCCAGCAGTGAAGGACTAGCGGGAGGGCAAGATACGCAGTATTTT. Residues: CASSEGLAGGQDTQYF.

This rearrangement joins TRBV6-1 to TRBJ2-5; 7 positions match TRBD1. The CDR3 spans 13 residues. Looked up from germline, CDR1 is MNHNS and CDR2 is SASEGT. V lost 6 bases, J lost 4 bases, and 5 bases stayed unmatched. CDR3: CASSQNRGETQYF. The CDR3 DNA follows: TGTGCCAGCAGCCAAAACAGGGGAGAGACCCAGTACTTC.

Here the CDR3 reads CASSPPTGRYEQYF. The DNA of the CDR3 is TGTGCCAGCTCACCACCGACAGGCCGTTACGAGCAGTACTTC. The chain employs TRBV18 and TRBJ2-7; a possible D gene is TRBD1 (6 bases). Deletions cut 0 bases from V and 4 bases from J, with 10 bases between. The CDR3 is 14 residues long. The germline gives CDR1 KGHSH, CDR2 LQKENI.

The chain carries TRBV19 and TRBJ2-1; 11 nucleotides line up with TRBD2. CDR3 size: 17 residues. Trimming at V came to 4 bases and at J to 0 bases, leaving 5 bases not matched to a gene. The germline gives CDR1 LNHDA, CDR2 SQIVND (reference sequence). CDR3 in DNA: TGTGCCAGTAGTAGGACTAGCGGGCTCCACTCCTACAATGAGCAGTTCTTC. It is translated as CASSRTSGLHSYNEQFF.

This chain uses TRBV27 with TRBJ1-4, with 7 bases matching TRBD1. The CDR3 contains 15 residues. With V trimmed by 8 bases and J by 8 bases, 14 bases remained unmatched. Germline V gene data show CDR1 as MNHEY and CDR2 as SMNVEV (reference sequence). CDR3 region: CASGPFGTVGEKLFF. CDR3 nucleotide sequence: TGTGCCAGCGGACCTTTCGGGACAGTAGGCGAAAAACTGTTTTTT.

The chain combines TRBV28 with TRBJ2-1, with D possibly being TRBD2 (5 bases). The CDR3 sequence is 12 residues long. Germline values: CDR1 MDHEN, CDR2 SYDVKM. V lost 3 bases to trimming and J lost 6 bases, with 6 bases between them. The CDR3: CASSFGVNEQFF. The DNA for the CDR3 is TGTGCCAGCAGTTTCGGGGTCAATGAGCAGTTCTTC.

This clone has a single count. V usage is TRBV11-3 and J usage is TRBJ1-1; TRBD1 matches at 8 bases. Germline V gene lookup returns CDR1 SGHNT and CDR2 YENEEA. The J segment lost 7 bases and the V segment lost 5 bases, leaving 3 bases of the junction unmatched. This CDR3 contains 12 residues. The CDR3 DNA is TGTGCCAGCAGCGATGGACAGGGTGAAGCTTTCTTT. Protein: CASSDGQGEAFF.

The chain couples TRBV5-1 to TRBJ2-2; 7 positions agree with TRBD2. V lost 3 bases and J lost 4; bases outside the gene matches: 12. The CDR3 is 17 residues long. The V gene's germline CDR1 is SGHRS and CDR2 YFSETQ. The CDR3 sequence: CASSSAGGGMGTGELFF. The CDR3 DNA reads as TGCGCCAGCAGCTCCGCAGGCGGGGGTATGGGCACCGGGGAGCTGTTTTTT.

The genes are TRBV18 and TRBJ2-1, with TRBD2 matching over 12 bases. The CDR3 sequence is 14 residues long. Losses at the gene ends were 11 bases for V and 7 bases for J; bases not matched to a gene: 9. Per the germline V gene, CDR1 is KGHSH and CDR2 is LQKENI. The CDR3 DNA reads as TGTGCCTCATTTCCGGGACTAGCGGGTAATGAGCAGTTCTTC. This encodes CASFPGLAGNEQFF.

The V and J genes are TRBV5-1 and TRBJ2-7; TRBD1 is a possible D gene (6 bases). V was pared by 8 bases and J by 2 bases, with 14 bases between. The CDR3 runs to 13 residues. Germline-derived CDR1 and CDR2 are SGHRS and YFSETQ. The CDR3 loop reads CARLQGVTYEQYF. CDR3 nucleotides: TGCGCCAGGCTACAGGGCGTTACCTACGAGCAGTACTTC.

This chain uses TRBV28 with TRBJ2-1; possibly TRBD2 for D (6 bases). Trimming pared 6 bases from V and 7 bases from J, leaving 19 bases between. This CDR3 contains 15 residues. In germline, CDR1 is MDHEN, CDR2 SYDVKM. The CDR3 is CASSAPQPRGNEQFF. The DNA for the CDR3 is TGTGCCAGCAGCGCCCCCCAACCACGGGGGAATGAGCAGTTCTTC.

The gene calls are TRBV18 and TRBJ1-3, with D perhaps TRBD1 (6 bases). Germline loops: CDR1 KGHSH, CDR2 LQKENI. The CDR3 has 15 residues. Between the trimmed V and J ends, which lost 2 bases and 6 bases, there was a span of 14 bases. For the CDR3, the DNA is TGTGCCAGCTCACCAAAGCAGGGGCATGTAAACACCATATATTTT. Translated: CASSPKQGHVNTIYF.

This chain connects TRBV7-6 to TRBJ1-4; D may be TRBD1 (6 bases). The CDR3 has 17 residues. CDR1 is SGHVS and CDR2 is FNYEAQ in the germline V gene. The V and J ends lost 2 bases and 6 bases respectively, with 19 bases between them. The CDR3 nucleotides read TGTGCCAGCAGCTTATCCTTTCCGGGACAAGACCATGAAAAACTGTTTTTT. Protein product: CASSLSFPGQDHEKLFF.

This chain uses TRBV7-6 with TRBJ2-1; TRBD2 aligns across 10 bases. The germline V gene has CDR1 SGHVS and CDR2 FNYEAQ. Trimming removed 1 base from V and 6 bases from J; junction bases left unmatched: 9. The CDR3 runs to 17 residues. CDR3 residues: CASSLVLLAGEPNEQFF. In DNA form, the CDR3 reads TGTGCCAGCAGCTTAGTCCTCCTAGCGGGAGAACCCAATGAGCAGTTCTTC.

The chain is built from TRBV5-5 and TRBJ1-3, with D possibly matching TRBD1 (5 bases). V lost 4 bases, J lost 0 bases, and 14 bases lay in between. The germline gives CDR1 SGHKS, CDR2 YYEKEE (reference sequence). The CDR3 is 16 residues long. The CDR3 sequence: CASSPWRQSSGNTIYF. The CDR3 DNA reads TGTGCCAGCAGCCCCTGGAGACAGTCCTCTGGAAACACCATATATTTT.

The V gene is TRBV27, the J gene TRBJ2-5; no clear D. Trimming pared 5 bases from V and 1 base from J, leaving 14 bases between. This CDR3 is built from 15 residues. Germline CDR1 reads MNHEY; CDR2 reads SMNVEV (reference sequence). The CDR3 sequence is CASSRGPFPQETQYF. CDR3 DNA sequence: TGTGCCAGCAGTCGAGGACCCTTTCCCCAAGAGACCCAGTACTTC.

The rearrangement links TRBV27 to TRBJ2-5; 9 bases map to TRBD2. The CDR3 has 15 amino acids. The V segment lost 2 bases and the J segment 4 bases; nucleotides outside the gene matches: 5. Germline V lookup: CDR1 MNHEY, CDR2 SMNVEV (reference sequence). The CDR3 region is CASSLGPAGGETQYF. Written as DNA, the CDR3 is TGTGCCAGCAGTTTAGGCCCAGCGGGAGGAGAGACCCAGTACTTC.

The rearrangement links TRBV2 to TRBJ2-5, with D maybe TRBD1 (6 bases). Trimming pared 8 bases from V and 4 bases from J, leaving 14 bases between. Looked up from germline, CDR1 is SNHLY and CDR2 is FYNNEI. This CDR3 spans 13 amino acids. The CDR3 region is CASGRTGLETQYF. CDR3 coding DNA: TGTGCCAGCGGCCGCACAGGGTTAGAGACCCAGTACTTC.

The V gene is TRBV4-3, the J gene TRBJ1-2, with 7 nucleotides matching TRBD1. The V and J ends lost 1 base and 2 bases, in that order; junction bases with no gene match: 4. The CDR3 runs 15 residues. In germline, CDR1 is LGHNA, CDR2 YSLEER. The DNA of the CDR3 is TGCGCCAGCAGCCAAGTCCCGGACAGGAACTATGGCTACACCTTC. It is translated as CASSQVPDRNYGYTF.

This rearrangement joins TRBV5-5 to TRBJ2-7, with D hard to call. This CDR3 contains 13 residues. Trimming removed 2 bases from V and 4 bases from J, with 10 bases in between. Germline CDR1 SGHKS, CDR2 YYEKEE (reference sequence). The CDR3 region has the DNA TGTGCCAGCAGCTTAAATCGCCCTTACGAGCAGTACTTC. Translated, it gives CASSLNRPYEQYF.

This chain uses TRBV7-9 with TRBJ2-2, with D tentatively TRBD1 (5 bases). V lost 1 base and J lost 6, with 24 bases in between. CDR3 length: 19 residues. Looked up from germline, CDR1 is SEHNR and CDR2 is FQNEAQ (reference sequence). The CDR3, as DNA: TGTGCCAGCAGCTTAGTATCCCCGGCCCAGTGGGGCCCACCCGGGGAGCTGTTTTTT. Translation gives CASSLVSPAQWGPPGELFF.

The chain carries TRBV10-3 and TRBJ2-7; TRBD2 agrees at 10 bases. CDR3 length equals 14 residues. Germline V gene data show CDR1 as ENHRY and CDR2 as SYGVKD. The J segment lost 6 bases and the V segment lost 8 bases, leaving 10 bases of the junction unmatched. In DNA form, the CDR3 reads TGTGCCATCTCGCAAGCGGGAGGGCTCGGCGAGCAGTACTTC. It codes for CAISQAGGLGEQYF.

V gene TRBV28 combines with J gene TRBJ1-1, with a possible D match to TRBD1 (5 bases). The CDR3 is 16 residues long. The germline gives CDR1 MDHEN, CDR2 SYDVKM. Between the trimmed V and J ends, which lost 5 bases and 2 bases, there was a span of 18 bases. CDR3 sequence: CASSDLGGVKNTEAFF. The DNA of the CDR3 is TGTGCCAGCAGTGACCTTGGGGGGGTAAAAAACACTGAAGCTTTCTTT. The full variable domain, completed using reference TRBV28 and TRBJ1-1, is DVKVTQSSRYLVKRTGEKVFLECVQDMDHENMFWYRQDPGLGLRLIYFSYDVKMKEKGDIPEGYSVSREKKERFSLILESASTNQTSMYLCASSDLGGVKNTEAFFGQGTRLTVV.

This chain connects TRBV28 to TRBJ1-1, with D hard to call. The CDR3 consists of 13 residues. Trimming took off 5 bases at V and 8 bases at J, with 15 bases between the two ends. CDR1 and CDR2 from the germline V gene are MDHEN and SYDVKM. In DNA, the CDR3 is TGTGCCAGCAGTCCCGCCATCGCCGGAGAAGCTTTCTTT. This encodes CASSPAIAGEAFF.

The chain is built from TRBV2 and TRBJ2-7; a weak D match, TRBD1 (5 bases). Looked up from germline, CDR1 is SNHLY and CDR2 is FYNNEI. V was clipped by 7 bases and J by 3 bases, with 13 bases between them. This CDR3 has 13 residues. The DNA for the CDR3 is TGTGCCAGCAACGCAGGGAATGACTACGAGCAGTACTTC. Protein: CASNAGNDYEQYF.

The CDR3 protein is CASSNPGTSGRGVLETQYF. For the CDR3, the DNA is TGTGCCAGCAGCAACCCCGGGACTAGCGGGAGAGGGGTTTTAGAGACCCAGTACTTC. This chain connects TRBV7-9 to TRBJ2-5, with 14 bases aligning to TRBD2. Germline V CDR1 and CDR2: SEHNR, FQNEAQ (reference sequence). V was pared by 5 bases and J by 4 bases, with 15 bases of the junction left unmatched. The CDR3 has 19 amino acids.